These 32 T cell receptor beta chains came from one sample sequenced in a study of T cells in localized non-small cell lung cancer. Data came from immunoSEQ multiplex PCR; TCRdb stores just in-frame clones and leaves some out. The sample holds about 20,000 clones, 70% to 90% seen once. The specimen was peripheral blood, collected before any cancer treatment. The origin of the receptors is a male donor aged 60 or over with stage I squamous cell lung carcinoma.

This clone was recorded only once. CDR3 in DNA: TGTGCCAGCAGTTTAGGGGGCGGCGGCTACGAGCAGTACTTC. The encoded protein is CASSLGGGGYEQYF. The V gene is TRBV28, the J gene TRBJ2-7, with D maybe TRBD1 (6 bases). Germline CDR1 reads MDHEN; CDR2 reads SYDVKM. Trimming removed 2 bases from V and 3 bases from J, with 11 bases in between. The CDR3 totals 14 residues.

This clone was detected a few times. The chain recombines TRBV28 with TRBJ1-1, with 7 positions matching TRBD1. Germline assignment: CDR1 MDHEN and CDR2 SYDVKM. J gave up 3 bases and V 10 bases, and 5 bases lay outside the gene matches. This CDR3 contains 12 residues. CDR3: CAILQGDTEAFF. The DNA of the CDR3 is TGTGCCATCCTGCAGGGGGACACTGAAGCTTTCTTT. The complete variable domain, with remaining parts taken from reference TRBV28 and TRBJ1-1, reads DVKVTQSSRYLVKRTGEKVFLECVQDMDHENMFWYRQDPGLGLRLIYFSYDVKMKEKGDIPEGYSVSREKKERFSLILESASTNQTSMYLCAILQGDTEAFFGQGTRLTVV.

This chain links TRBV27 with TRBJ1-2, with 8 positions matching TRBD1. V trimming: 5 bases; J trimming: 5 bases; junction bases outside the gene matches: 4. CDR1 and CDR2 (germline): MNHEY, SMNVEV (reference sequence). The CDR3 runs to 13 residues. The CDR3 sequence is CASSRTGYYGYTF. CDR3 bases: TGTGCCAGCAGTAGGACAGGGTATTATGGCTACACCTTC.

The CDR3 here is CASSLGTGGRETQYF. Here the CDR3 DNA reads TGTGCCAGCAGTTTGGGGACAGGGGGTAGAGAGACCCAGTACTTC. The chain combines TRBV27 with TRBJ2-5; 11 nucleotides align to TRBD1. Germline-derived CDR1 and CDR2 are MNHEY and SMNVEV (reference sequence). Trimming removed 3 bases from V and 4 bases from J; junction bases left unmatched: 4. The CDR3 consists of 15 residues.

The chain uses TRBV5-1 and TRBJ2-3; 10 bases map to TRBD1. The J segment lost 0 bases and the V segment lost 2 bases, leaving 6 bases of the junction unmatched. The germline gives CDR1 SGHRS, CDR2 YFSETQ. The CDR3 has 17 residues. CDR3: CASSFDRGLISTDTQYF. CDR3 coding DNA: TGCGCCAGCAGCTTCGACAGGGGGCTGATCAGCACAGATACGCAGTATTTT. The whole variable domain, remainder taken from reference TRBV5-1 and TRBJ2-3, is KAGVTQTPRYLIKTRGQQVTLSCSPISGHRSVSWYQQTPGQGLQFLFEYFSETQRNKGNFPGRFSGRQFSNSRSEMNVSTLELGDSALYLCASSFDRGLISTDTQYFGPGTRLTVL.

V is TRBV7-8 and J is TRBJ2-3, with D unclear. Trimming removed 6 bases from V and 0 bases from J, with 13 bases in between. The germline V gene has CDR1 SGHVS and CDR2 FQNEAQ. This CDR3 has 15 amino acids. Here the CDR3 reads CASSRGVISTDTQYF. The CDR3 coding sequence is TGTGCCAGCAGTCGTGGGGTCATTAGCACAGATACGCAGTATTTT.

The chain links TRBV6-1 to TRBJ2-2, with D hard to call. CDR3 size: 15 residues. V was trimmed by 1 base and J by 4 bases, leaving 10 bases between them. Germline lookup yields CDR1 MNHNS and CDR2 SASEGT. In nucleotides, the CDR3 is TGTGCCAGCAGTGAAGGGGTAGTAGGCACCGGGGAGCTGTTTTTT. Translated, it gives CASSEGVVGTGELFF.

The chain combines TRBV4-2 with TRBJ1-2, with D maybe TRBD1 (5 bases). Looked up from germline, CDR1 is LGHNA and CDR2 is YNFKEQ. V lost 0 bases, J lost 4 bases, and 12 bases lay in between. This CDR3 contains 15 residues. The CDR3 protein is CASSQEQGPSYGYTF. In nucleotides, the CDR3 is TGTGCCAGCAGCCAAGAGCAGGGCCCGTCCTATGGCTACACCTTC.

The CDR3, as DNA: TGCGCCAGCAGCTTGGTCGGCCATGACAATGAAAAACTGTTTTTT. Translating gives CASSLVGHDNEKLFF. V is TRBV5-1 and J is TRBJ1-4, with D hard to call. V was clipped by 0 bases and J by 5 bases, with 11 bases between them. CDR3 length: 15 residues. Germline-derived CDR1 and CDR2 are SGHRS and YFSETQ.

The rearrangement uses TRBV14 and TRBJ2-2; tentatively, D is TRBD1 (5 bases). Germline values: CDR1 SGHDN, CDR2 FVKESK. V lost 5 bases, J lost 2 bases, and 21 bases lay in between. The CDR3 totals 18 residues. CDR3 in amino acids: CASSSTVRASLNTGELFF. The CDR3 DNA is TGTGCCAGCAGCTCCACGGTCAGGGCGAGCCTCAACACCGGGGAGCTGTTTTTT.

The chain carries TRBV5-4 and TRBJ2-1; 7 bases align to TRBD1. The germline gives CDR1 SGHNT, CDR2 YYREEE (reference sequence). The CDR3 has 18 amino acids. With V trimmed by 3 bases and J by 4 bases, 16 bases remained unmatched. This CDR3 is CASSSPGGRGKEYNEQFF. CDR3 sequence (DNA): TGTGCCAGCAGCTCCCCTGGGGGCAGGGGGAAGGAATACAATGAGCAGTTCTTC. The full variable domain, in which reference TRBV5-4 and TRBJ2-1 provide the parts outside the CDR3, is ETGVTQSPTHLIKTRGQQVTLRCSSQSGHNTVSWYQQALGQGPQFIFQYYREEENGRGNFPPRFSGLQFPNYSSELNVNALELDDSALYLCASSSPGGRGKEYNEQFFGPGTRLTVL.

The chain employs TRBV5-1 and TRBJ1-1; 7 nucleotides agree with TRBD1. V lost 1 base, J lost 0 bases, and 3 bases stayed unmatched. Germline V gives CDR1 SGHRS, CDR2 YFSETQ. CDR3 length: 15 residues. CDR3 amino acids: CASSLLQGLNTEAFF. CDR3 coding DNA: TGCGCCAGCAGCTTGTTACAGGGGCTGAACACTGAAGCTTTCTTT.

This clone occurred a few times. The genes are TRBV27 and TRBJ2-7, with D tentatively TRBD1 (5 bases). The germline V and J ends were trimmed by 6 bases and 3 bases, with 12 bases remaining between them. Germline-derived CDR1 and CDR2 are MNHEY and SMNVEV (reference sequence). The CDR3 sequence is 13 residues long. The DNA for the CDR3 is TGTGCCAGCAGCACAGGTGCCAACTACGAGCAGTACTTC. This gives the protein CASSTGANYEQYF.

This clone showed up just once. The chain uses TRBV11-2 and TRBJ2-3; 7 bases map to TRBD1. The trim removed 5 bases at V and 5 bases at J, leaving 7 bases unmatched. Germline V lookup: CDR1 SGHAT, CDR2 FQNNGV. The CDR3 sequence is 14 residues long. This CDR3 is CASSPTGSIDTQYF. The DNA for the CDR3 is TGTGCCAGCAGCCCGACAGGGAGTATAGATACGCAGTATTTT.

The CDR3: CASSPPGSANYGYTF. The CDR3 nucleotides are TGTGCCAGCTCACCACCGGGATCAGCTAACTATGGCTACACCTTC. The chain carries TRBV18 and TRBJ1-2; D ambiguous. Germline loops: CDR1 KGHSH, CDR2 LQKENI. The CDR3 totals 15 residues. V was clipped by 0 bases and J by 0 bases, with 8 bases between them.

This clone was seen a few times. The chain links TRBV10-3 to TRBJ1-1; TRBD1 aligns across 8 bases. The CDR3 is 13 residues long. Germline CDR1 and CDR2: ENHRY and SYGVKD. The V and J ends lost 4 bases and 3 bases, in that order; junction bases with no gene match: 1. CDR3 in amino acids: CAISATGDTEAFF. In nucleotides, the CDR3 is TGTGCCATCAGTGCGACAGGGGACACTGAAGCTTTCTTT.

This clone was seen only a few times. This chain links TRBV19 with TRBJ1-4; 10 positions match TRBD1. Germline CDR1 and CDR2: LNHDA and SQIVND (reference sequence). J gave up 8 bases and V 5 bases, and 5 bases lay outside the gene matches. The CDR3 length is 14 residues. The CDR3 DNA reads TGTGCCAGTAGTCCTGACAGGGGGCGCGAAAAACTGTTTTTT. It translates to CASSPDRGREKLFF.

The chain uses TRBV19 and TRBJ1-6, with D unresolved. V was clipped by 6 bases and J by 7 bases, with 7 bases between them. The CDR3 is 12 residues long. Germline V gene lookup returns CDR1 LNHDA and CDR2 SQIVND (reference sequence). The CDR3 DNA reads as TGTGCCAGTAGGCCCTCGAATTCACCCCTCCACTTT. Translated, it gives CASRPSNSPLHF.

This chain uses TRBV11-2 with TRBJ1-2, with D perhaps matching TRBD1 (5 bases). With 7 bases removed from V and 5 bases from J, the gap between germline ends came to 17 bases. In germline, CDR1 is SGHAT, CDR2 FQNNGV. The length of the CDR3 is 14 residues. The CDR3 region is CASTWDRGGYGYTF. In nucleotides, the CDR3 is TGTGCCAGCACTTGGGATAGGGGCGGATATGGCTACACCTTC. Based on the CDR3 plus reference TRBV11-2 and TRBJ1-2, the full variable domain is EAGVAQSPRYKIIEKRQSVAFWCNPISGHATLYWYQQILGQGPKLLIQFQNNGVVDDSQLPKDRFSAERLKGVDSTLKIQPAKLEDSAVYLCASTWDRGGYGYTFGSGTRLTVV.

This clone was seen a single time. The V call is TRBV19, the J call TRBJ2-7; TRBD2 matches at 7 bases. This CDR3 comprises 17 residues. Germline CDR1 LNHDA, CDR2 SQIVND (reference sequence). Trimming removed 0 bases from V and 3 bases from J; junction bases left unmatched: 11. The CDR3 sequence: CASSIEGPQRGYYEQYF. The CDR3 nucleotides read TGTGCCAGTAGTATAGAGGGCCCCCAGCGGGGATACTACGAGCAGTACTTC.

V usage is TRBV11-2 and J usage is TRBJ1-2, with no clear D. From germline, CDR1 is SGHAT and CDR2 FQNNGV. This CDR3 is 15 amino acids long. V lost 3 bases and J lost 3, with 14 bases in between. The CDR3 loop is CASSFRANVDYGYTF. DNA of the CDR3: TGTGCCAGCAGCTTCCGGGCCAACGTAGACTATGGCTACACCTTC.

This clone appeared a single time. This chain connects TRBV11-3 to TRBJ1-2, with D maybe TRBD1 (6 bases). Germline V lookup: CDR1 SGHNT, CDR2 YENEEA. The CDR3 extends over 17 amino acids. The V and J ends lost 0 bases and 4 bases respectively, with 18 bases between them. CDR3 sequence reads: CASSLDRLGRGVYGYTF. The CDR3 DNA reads TGTGCCAGCAGCTTAGATCGGTTAGGCAGGGGTGTCTATGGCTACACCTTC.

This clone showed up just once. This chain links TRBV7-3 with TRBJ2-1; 9 bases fit TRBD1. Germline CDR1 SGHTA, CDR2 FQGTGA. Losses at the gene ends were 1 base for V and 5 bases for J; bases not matched to a gene: 3. The length of the CDR3 is 15 residues. The chain's CDR3 is CASSLRDREDNEQFF. In nucleotides, the CDR3 is TGTGCCAGCAGCTTAAGGGACAGGGAGGACAATGAGCAGTTCTTC.

The chain has TRBV19 and TRBJ2-5; D is unresolved. The CDR3 totals 13 residues. Germline V CDR1 and CDR2: LNHDA, SQIVND (reference sequence). With 4 bases removed from V and 1 base from J, the gap between germline ends came to 7 bases. The CDR3 loop reads CASSTRLQETQYF. Here the CDR3 DNA reads TGTGCCAGTAGTACTCGCCTCCAAGAGACCCAGTACTTC.

The V call is TRBV2, the J call TRBJ1-1; D unclear. Per germline, CDR1 SNHLY and CDR2 FYNNEI. This CDR3 is built from 14 residues. V was clipped by 2 bases and J by 1 base, with 8 bases between them. CDR3 in DNA: TGTGCCAGCAGTGAACGGTTGTCGAACACTGAAGCTTTCTTT. Translated, it gives CASSERLSNTEAFF.

Note on this clone: Other DNA sequences in this specimen translate into the identical CDR3. This chain connects TRBV5-4 to TRBJ2-5; D uncertain. Germline CDR1 is SGHNT and CDR2 is YYREEE (reference sequence). CDR3 size: 12 residues. V was pared by 0 bases and J by 0 bases, with 0 bases between. CDR3 DNA sequence: TGTGCCAGCAGCTTGGACCAAGAGACCCAGTACTTC. Translated: CASSLDQETQYF.

The chain joins TRBV4-1 to TRBJ2-7; no firm D call. The CDR3 covers 14 residues. Germline-derived CDR1 and CDR2 are MGHRA and YSYEKL. Trimming took off 4 bases at V and 1 base at J, with 11 bases between the two ends. The CDR3 nucleotides read TGCGCCAGCAGCCGCCCGCTGCATTCCTACGAGCAGTACTTC. This codes for CASSRPLHSYEQYF.

The chain employs TRBV7-2 and TRBJ1-2; TRBD1 agrees at 8 bases. CDR1 and CDR2 (germline): SGHTA, FQGNSA. The trim removed 5 bases at V and 8 bases at J, leaving 4 bases unmatched. CDR3 length equals 12 residues. CDR3 protein: CASSATGGGYTF. For the CDR3, the DNA is TGTGCCAGCAGCGCTACAGGGGGAGGCTACACCTTC.

Regarding this clone: The identical CDR3 is also encoded by other nucleotide sequences in the sample. The CDR3 bases are TGTGCCAGCAGCATACAGGGAGAGACTGAAGCTTTCTTT. Translating it yields CASSIQGETEAFF. V gene TRBV2 combines with J gene TRBJ1-1; the D gene is possibly TRBD1 (6 bases). V was cut by 6 bases and J by 5 bases, with 13 bases left in between. The CDR3 loop spans 13 amino acids. From germline, CDR1 is SNHLY and CDR2 FYNNEI.

The J gene is TRBJ1-3, the V gene TRBV11-3; D not certain. The CDR3 consists of 12 residues. Germline V gives CDR1 SGHNT, CDR2 YENEEA. The V end lost 1 base, the J end lost 8 bases, and 6 bases lay between the germline ends. The CDR3 nucleotides read TGTGCCAGCAGCTTAGGAAGAGACACCATATATTTT. This encodes CASSLGRDTIYF.

The chain has TRBV5-6 and TRBJ1-1, with unresolved D. Per germline, CDR1 SGHDT and CDR2 YYEEEE. Trimming removed 1 base from V and 4 bases from J, with 5 bases in between. The CDR3 extends over 12 amino acids. CDR3 nucleotide sequence: TGTGCCAGCAGCTTGAGGGCCACTGAAGCTTTCTTT. It is translated as CASSLRATEAFF.

This clone has just a few counts. The rearrangement links TRBV10-2 to TRBJ1-3; D ambiguous. The V gene lost 4 bases and the J gene lost 2 bases, with 6 bases spanning the gap. This CDR3 has 13 amino acids. The germline CDR1 and CDR2 sequences are WSHSY and SAAADI. The CDR3 DNA sequence: TGCGCCAGCAGTGGGGGTCCTGGAAACACCATATATTTT. Encoded protein: CASSGGPGNTIYF.